This T cell receptor beta chain was recorded in a study of blood T cell repertoires in COVID-19. Study-wide context: In each case, the material was cDNA or gDNA derived from T cells, B-cell-depleted T cells, or PBMCs.

This clone appeared a single time. Germline assignment: CDR1 MNHEY and CDR2 SMNVEV (reference sequence). The CDR3 consists of 15 residues. V shed 3 bases and J 4 bases; nucleotides not matched to a gene: 3. Original methodology: The assay estimated nucleated cells by amplifying reference gene primers. Generated by immunoSEQ multiplex PCR, the TCRdb table keeps only in-frame clones and is missing some. Clone size and the V and J calls come from that table; the DNA yielded D and trimming. Here the sample spans tens of thousands of clones, 89% being singletons. The sequenced material came from peripheral blood. The origin of this receptor is a man older than 75 with acute or convalescent COVID-19. The chain joins TRBV27 to TRBJ1-6; TRBD1 matches 7 bases. CDR3 DNA sequence: TGTGCCAGCAGTTTTGGACAGGCTTATAATTCACCCCTCCACTTT. This gives the protein CASSFGQAYNSPLHF.